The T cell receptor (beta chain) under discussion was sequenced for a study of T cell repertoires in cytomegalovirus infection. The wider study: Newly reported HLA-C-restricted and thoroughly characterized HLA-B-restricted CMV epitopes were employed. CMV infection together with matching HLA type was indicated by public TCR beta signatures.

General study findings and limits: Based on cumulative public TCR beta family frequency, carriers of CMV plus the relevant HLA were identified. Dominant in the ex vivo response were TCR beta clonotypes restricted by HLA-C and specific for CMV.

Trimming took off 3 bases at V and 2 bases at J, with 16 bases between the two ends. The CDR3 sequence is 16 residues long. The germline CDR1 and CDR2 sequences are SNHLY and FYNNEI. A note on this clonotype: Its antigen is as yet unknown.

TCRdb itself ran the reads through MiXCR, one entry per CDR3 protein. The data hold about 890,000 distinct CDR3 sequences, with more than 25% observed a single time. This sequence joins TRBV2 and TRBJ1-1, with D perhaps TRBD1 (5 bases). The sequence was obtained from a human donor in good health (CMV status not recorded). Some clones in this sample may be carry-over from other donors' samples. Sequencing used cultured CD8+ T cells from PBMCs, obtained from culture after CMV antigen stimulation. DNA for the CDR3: TGTGCCAGCAGTGAGACCAGGGCTAGGGATAACACTGAAGCTTTCTTT. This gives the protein CASSETRARDNTEAFF.